The rows below give T cell receptor beta chains drawn from one sample of a study of blood T cell repertoires in COVID-19. Profiled with immunoSEQ multiplex PCR; TCRdb holds only in-frame clones, not every one. The sample gives 150,000 to 200,000 clones, 70% to 90% of which show up once; about 0.8% is in the top ten. Sequencing used PBMCs or T cells enriched from blood (not recorded which). Receptor source: a woman between 18 and 30 years old who had recovered from COVID-19. CDR3s include the opening cysteine and the closing phenylalanine or tryptophan. A D gene is named only where the DNA matches it firmly. Size values are once, few and many counts, or a class for expanded clones, and some rows have none.

TGTGCCAGCAGCTTAGCGAGCTCTGGAAACACCATATATTTT	CASSLASSGNTIYF	-	TRBV28	TRBJ1-3	-
TGTGCCTGGAGTGCCGGGACAGAGAGTTTGAACACTGAAGCTTTCTTT	CAWSAGTESLNTEAFF	-	TRBV30	TRBJ1-1	TRBD1
TGTGCCAGCCGGACAGCTTATGGCTACACCTTC	CASRTAYGYTF	-	TRBV6-5	TRBJ1-2	-
TGTGCCTATAGGGACAGCCCTAACTATGGCTACACCTTC	CAYRDSPNYGYTF	-	TRBV30	TRBJ1-2	TRBD1
TGTGCCAGTAGTTGGGCAGGGGGCGAGGAGACCCAGTACTTC	CASSWAGGEETQYF	few	TRBV19	TRBJ2-5	TRBD1
TGTGCCAGCAGCTCCGCGGGGTTGGTCAATGAGCAGTTCTTC	CASSSAGLVNEQFF	-	TRBV9	TRBJ2-1	-
TGTGCCAGCACCCGGACAGGGGGATGGAACACTGAAGCTTTCTTT	CASTRTGGWNTEAFF	-	TRBV5-4	TRBJ1-1	TRBD1
TGTGCCAGCAGCCCGGGGGGCTCCTACAATGAGCAGTTCTTC	CASSPGGSYNEQFF	-	TRBV11-3	TRBJ2-1	TRBD2
TGCGCCAGCAGCCTCGGGACTAGCGGGACTATTGAGCAGTTCTTC	CASSLGTSGTIEQFF	-	TRBV5-1	TRBJ2-1	TRBD2
TGTGCCAGCAGCTACGGGATCTCTGGAAACACCATATATTTT	CASSYGISGNTIYF	-	TRBV7-8	TRBJ1-3	-
TGCGCCAGCAGCTCCGGGGGGGGGCGACTAGCCATAGGTTACAATGAGCAGTTCTTC	CASSSGGGRLAIGYNEQFF	-	TRBV5-1	TRBJ2-1	TRBD2
TGTGCCAGCACCCCCGGGCCTAGCGGGAGGAATGAGCAGTTCTTC	CASTPGPSGRNEQFF	-	TRBV7-3	TRBJ2-1	TRBD2
TGTGCCAGCAGTTCAGGGGAACGTACCGGGGCCAACGTCCTGACTTTC	CASSSGERTGANVLTF	-	TRBV28	TRBJ2-6	-